Sequencing of this T cell receptor (beta chain) was carried out in a study of early T cells in non-severe SARS-CoV-2 infection. Overall study context: With bulk RNA from unsorted whole blood as input, sequencing yielded unpaired chains.

Regarding the study as a whole: Anti-spike CD8 responses were favored in VDJdb matching, and private and CD4 specificities were missed.

This clonotype was found many times. The antigen is unknown. The library protocol tagged individual cDNA molecules with unique molecular identifiers. Each CDR3 protein is one row after TCRdb ran MiXCR on the 5' RACE reads. The sample comprises some 61,000 distinct CDR3 sequences, around 9.3% of which are singletons, and about 20% rests with the top ten. V gave up 1 base and J gave up 5 bases; unmatched junction bases: 5. CDR3 length: 15 residues. Per the germline V gene, CDR1 is LGHNA and CDR2 is YNFKEQ. The V call is TRBV4-2, the J call TRBJ2-5, with TRBD2 matching over 9 bases. Sequencing was carried out using whole blood. The TCR sequence derives from an adult who was a healthcare worker with PCR-confirmed SARS-CoV-2 infection or an uninfected control (not recorded which). Here the CDR3 reads CASSQVGGGVETQYF. The CDR3 DNA sequence: TGTGCCAGCAGCCAAGTAGGCGGGGGGGTGGAGACCCAGTACTTC.